There are many counts of the clone carrying this TCR beta chain. Researchers took RNA transcripts and amplified the TCR beta CDR3 regions from them. HTBI primers were the set used in a first-round RT-PCR of the TCR CDR3. One entry per CDR3 protein, called by TCRdb with MiXCR from the multiplex PCR reads. The sample contains some 580,000 distinct CDR3 sequences, about a sixth of which appear only once. V was shortened by 3 bases and J by 2 bases, with 7 bases between the two germline ends. Germline V gene lookup returns CDR1 SGHAT and CDR2 FQNNGV. The CDR3 is made up of 13 amino acids. The entry originates in a study of T cells in Graves' hyperthyroidism and ophthalmopathy.

Sequences were obtained from blood. The receptor's source is a middle-aged woman with Graves' ophthalmopathy. The chain employs TRBV11-2 and TRBJ2-5; D is ambiguous. CDR3 in DNA: TGTGCCAGCAGCTTCTTAGCTCAAGAGACCCAGTACTTC. Its protein is CASSFLAQETQYF.